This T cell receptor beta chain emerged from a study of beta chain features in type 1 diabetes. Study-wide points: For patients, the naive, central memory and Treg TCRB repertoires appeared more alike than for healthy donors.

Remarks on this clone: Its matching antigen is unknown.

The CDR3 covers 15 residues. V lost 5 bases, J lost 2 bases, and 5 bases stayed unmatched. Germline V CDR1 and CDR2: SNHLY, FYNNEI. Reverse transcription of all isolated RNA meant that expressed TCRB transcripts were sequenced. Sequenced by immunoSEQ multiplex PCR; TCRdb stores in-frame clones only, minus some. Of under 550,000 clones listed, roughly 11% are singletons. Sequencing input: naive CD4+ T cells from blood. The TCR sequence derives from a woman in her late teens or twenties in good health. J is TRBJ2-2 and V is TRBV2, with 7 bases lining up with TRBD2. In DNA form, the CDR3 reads TGTGCCAGCAGTCGAACGGGGGGAAACACCGGGGAGCTGTTTTTT. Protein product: CASSRTGGNTGELFF.